A selection of T cell receptor beta chains follows, all from one sample in a study of technical replicates of blood from a few donors. TCRdb keeps only in-frame clones here, not all; method: immunoSEQ multiplex PCR. The sample carries about 97,000 clones, roughly 95% recorded once. Sequencing input: T cells isolated from PBMCs. These receptors were obtained from a human donor in good health. Both conserved end residues are part of each CDR3. The D gene is left open where the match is weak. Not every row has a clone size; where given, it reads once, few, many or a size class.

cdr3_nt cdr3_aa v_call clone_size d_call j_call
TGCAGCGTTGAAGGGGGCTCCTTCTACGAGCAGTACTTC CSVEGGSFYEQYF TRBV29-1 - - TRBJ2-7
TGTGCCAGCAGCCCCACAAGTACCGGAAACACCATATATTTT CASSPTSTGNTIYF TRBV9 - - TRBJ1-3
TGTGCCAGCAGTCCGGAACACAGGGGGTATGGCTACACCTTC CASSPEHRGYGYTF TRBV28 - TRBD1 TRBJ1-2
TGTGCCAGCAGCTCGGACAGGGGGCAGTACGAGCAGTACTTC CASSSDRGQYEQYF TRBV5-6 - TRBD1 TRBJ2-7
TGCGCCAGCAGCCAAAGCGGGGGCTCCTACGAGCAGTACTTC CASSQSGGSYEQYF TRBV4-3 once TRBD2 TRBJ2-7
TGTGCCAGTAGGGGGCGCGGCGAGCAGTACTTC CASRGRGEQYF TRBV19 - - TRBJ2-7
TGTGCCAGCAAGGCAGGGGGGATTGAGTTCTTC CASKAGGIEFF TRBV2 - - TRBJ2-1
TGTGCCAGCAGCTTGGCAGGGGACACTGAAGCTTTCTTT CASSLAGDTEAFF TRBV9 - - TRBJ1-1
TGTGCCAGTAGTATTGGTCTAGCGTGGATACTTCCCTACGAGCAGTACTTC CASSIGLAWILPYEQYF TRBV19 few - TRBJ2-7
TGTGCCAGCAGCTTTGGGGAGTTCCACTACGAGCAGTACTTC CASSFGEFHYEQYF TRBV7-9 - - TRBJ2-7
TGCGCCAGCAGTTGGACAGCCCTCTCCTACGAGCAGTACTTC CASSWTALSYEQYF TRBV10-2 - - TRBJ2-7
TGTGCCAGCAGCTTTCCCGGGGATGAGCAGTTCTTC CASSFPGDEQFF TRBV7-9 - - TRBJ2-1
TGCGCCAGCAGCGTTACAGGGTCGAATAATGAAAAACTGTTTTTT CASSVTGSNNEKLFF TRBV5-1 - - TRBJ1-4
TGTGCCAGCAGTCGCGGGGGATACCAGCCCCAGCATTTT CASSRGGYQPQHF TRBV19 - - TRBJ1-5
TGTGCCAGTAGTCTTTTTACAGCCTTCAACAATGAGCAGTTCTTC CASSLFTAFNNEQFF TRBV19 - - TRBJ2-1
TGTGCCAGCAGCACGACAGGGGGAGGGACTGAAGCTTTCTTT CASSTTGGGTEAFF TRBV11-3 - TRBD1 TRBJ1-1
TGTGCCAGCAGTTTATCCCCAGGCTATGGCTACACCTTC CASSLSPGYGYTF TRBV27 - - TRBJ1-2
TGTGCCAGCAGCTTGGACAGGGGCCATCAGCCCCAGCATTTT CASSLDRGHQPQHF TRBV5-6 - TRBD1 TRBJ1-5
TGTGCCAGCTCTTATACTCCGTGGGACAGATTTAATGAAAAACTGTTTTTT CASSYTPWDRFNEKLFF TRBV19 - TRBD1 TRBJ1-4
TGTGCCACCATTCAGGGACTAGCGGGATTTAGCTCCTACAATGAGCAGTTCTTC CATIQGLAGFSSYNEQFF TRBV15 - TRBD2 TRBJ2-1
TGTGCCAGCAGCAGACAGGGGGTGAGGGAAAAACTGTTTTTT CASSRQGVREKLFF TRBV7-2 - TRBD1 TRBJ1-4
TGTGCCAGCAGTTTGGGACTAGCGGCCTACAATGAGCAGTTCTTC CASSLGLAAYNEQFF TRBV27 - TRBD2 TRBJ2-1
TGTGCCAGCAGCCCGCAGGGGAGATATGGCTACACCTTC CASSPQGRYGYTF TRBV7-9 - - TRBJ1-2
TGTGCCAGTAGTATAGGGACAGGGGGACTCTACGAGCAGTACTTC CASSIGTGGLYEQYF TRBV19 - TRBD1 TRBJ2-7
TGTGCCAGCAGCGTAGTGACAGGGGGCTTTTACAATGAGCAGTTCTTC CASSVVTGGFYNEQFF TRBV9 - TRBD1 TRBJ2-1
TGTGCCAGCAGTTTAGGAGACGGGGGCACCATATATTTT CASSLGDGGTIYF TRBV27 - - TRBJ1-3
TGTGCCAGCAGCTTAACGGGAGAGGGAGGAGAGACCCAGTACTTC CASSLTGEGGETQYF TRBV7-9 - - TRBJ2-5